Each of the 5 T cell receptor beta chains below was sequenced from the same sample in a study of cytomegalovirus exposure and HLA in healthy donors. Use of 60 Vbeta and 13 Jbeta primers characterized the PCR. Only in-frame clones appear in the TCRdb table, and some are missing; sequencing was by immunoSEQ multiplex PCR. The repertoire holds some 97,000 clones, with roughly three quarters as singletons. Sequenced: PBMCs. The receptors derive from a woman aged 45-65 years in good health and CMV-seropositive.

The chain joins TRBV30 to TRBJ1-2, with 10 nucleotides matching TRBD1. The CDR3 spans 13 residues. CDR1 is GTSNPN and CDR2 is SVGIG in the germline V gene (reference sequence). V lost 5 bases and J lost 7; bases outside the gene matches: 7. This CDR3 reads CAWGTGTGAGYTF. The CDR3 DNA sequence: TGTGCCTGGGGGACCGGGACAGGGGCTGGCTACACCTTC.

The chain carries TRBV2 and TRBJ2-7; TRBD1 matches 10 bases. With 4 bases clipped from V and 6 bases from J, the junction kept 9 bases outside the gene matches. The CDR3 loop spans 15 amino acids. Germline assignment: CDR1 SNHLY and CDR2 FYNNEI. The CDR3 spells CASSATGQGFSEQYF. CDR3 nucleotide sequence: TGTGCCAGCAGTGCGACGGGACAGGGGTTTAGCGAGCAGTACTTC.

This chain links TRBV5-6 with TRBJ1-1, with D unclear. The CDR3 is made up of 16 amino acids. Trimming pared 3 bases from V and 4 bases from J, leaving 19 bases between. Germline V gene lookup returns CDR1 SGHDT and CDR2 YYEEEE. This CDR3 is CASSSPTAVLGTEAFF. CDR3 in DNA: TGTGCCAGCAGCTCCCCAACGGCGGTCTTGGGCACTGAAGCTTTCTTT.

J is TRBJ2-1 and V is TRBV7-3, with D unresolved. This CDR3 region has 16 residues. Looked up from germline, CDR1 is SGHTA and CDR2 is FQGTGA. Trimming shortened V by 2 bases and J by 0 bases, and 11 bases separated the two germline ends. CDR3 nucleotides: TGTGCCAGCAGCTTATCCACTACCTCCTCCTACAATGAGCAGTTCTTC. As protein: CASSLSTTSSYNEQFF.

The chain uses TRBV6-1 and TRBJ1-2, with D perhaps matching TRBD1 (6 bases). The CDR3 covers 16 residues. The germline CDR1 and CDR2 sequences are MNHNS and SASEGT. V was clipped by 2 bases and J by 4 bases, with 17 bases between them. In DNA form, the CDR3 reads TGTGCCAGCAGTGAAATCGGAGCAGGGGACCTCTATGGCTACACCTTC. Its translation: CASSEIGAGDLYGYTF.